This TCR beta chain was documented in a study of cytomegalovirus exposure and HLA in healthy donors. As for the study in general: Early on, a data release was issued that held roughly 80 million unique TCRs from HLA-typed donors.

The PCR contained 60 Vbeta and 13 Jbeta primers. The repertoire was sequenced with immunoSEQ multiplex PCR; TCRdb's copy has only in-frame clones and lacks some. The table includes under 200,000 clones, 70% to 80% detected once. The CDR3 length is 14 residues. The V gene lost 1 base and the J gene lost 2 bases, with 8 bases spanning the gap. Germline values: CDR1 SGHVS, CDR2 FQNEAQ. This receptor was obtained from a middle-aged man in good health and CMV-seropositive. This chain links TRBV7-8 with TRBJ1-2; possible D gene TRBD1, 6 bases. Sequences were obtained from PBMCs. The CDR3 nucleotides read TGTGCCAGCAGCTTAGACAGGGAAAACTATGGCTACACCTTC. This encodes CASSLDRENYGYTF. Full variable domain (missing parts from reference TRBV7-8 and TRBJ1-2): GAGVSQSPRYKVAKRGQDVALRCDPISGHVSLFWYQQALGQGPEFLTYFQNEAQLDKSGLPSDRFFAERPEGSVSTLKIQRTQQEDSAVYLCASSLDRENYGYTFGSGTRLTVV.